The 30 T cell receptor beta chains below all came from one sample that was sequenced in a study of blood T cell repertoires in COVID-19 (dated by TCRdb to 2018 to 2021). Libraries were made using the immunoSEQ multiplex PCR assay. TCRdb limited this immuneACCESS table to in-frame rearrangements with V and J called. A share of clones is missing; checked studies link under half to unresolved V genes, and the rest is unexplained. The sample table contains a few hundred thousand clones; only one count was recorded for 70% to 90% of them. The ten most abundant clones make up roughly 6% of the sample. The material sequenced was peripheral blood. Receptor source: a woman aged 25 to 39 with COVID-19, enrolled during active disease.

V gene TRBV3-1 (or the pseudogene TRBV3-2) combines with J gene TRBJ2-7, with a weak D call TRBD2 (5 bases). Per the germline V gene, CDR1 is LGHDT and CDR2 is YNNKEL (reference sequence). This CDR3 is built from 15 residues. Deletions cut 1 base from V and 0 bases from J, with 10 bases between. As DNA, the CDR3 is TGTGCCAGCAGCCAAGTATCACGGGGCTCCTACGAGCAGTACTTC. The encoded protein is CASSQVSRGSYEQYF.

The chain recombines TRBV11-2 with TRBJ2-4; 8 bases match TRBD2. CDR1 and CDR2 from the germline V gene are SGHAT and FQNNGV. The CDR3 is 15 residues long. V was clipped by 0 bases and J by 8 bases; unmatched bases: 6. CDR3: CASSLDVPAGDIQYF. The CDR3 DNA reads as TGTGCCAGCAGCTTAGATGTACCAGCGGGGGACATTCAGTACTTC.

The genes are TRBV2 and TRBJ1-1; 10 bases fit TRBD1. With 5 bases clipped from V and 1 base from J, the junction kept 4 bases outside the gene matches. The germline gives CDR1 SNHLY, CDR2 FYNNEI. This CDR3 comprises 15 residues. CDR3 nucleotide sequence: TGTGCCAGCAGTAGGGACAGGGGTAGGAACACTGAAGCTTTCTTT. Translation: CASSRDRGRNTEAFF.

The genes are TRBV11-1 and TRBJ2-7; TRBD1 aligns across 8 bases. The CDR3 spans 13 residues. J gave up 3 bases and V 7 bases, and 5 bases lay outside the gene matches. Germline V gene data show CDR1 as SGHAT and CDR2 as FQDESV (reference sequence). This CDR3 reads CASKRDRSYEQYF. The CDR3 nucleotides read TGTGCCAGCAAACGGGACAGGAGCTACGAGCAGTACTTC.

The rearrangement joins TRBV19 to TRBJ2-3; 8 bases fit TRBD1. V dropped 5 bases and J dropped 2; count of bases not matched to a gene: 3. Germline CDR1 and CDR2: LNHDA and SQIVND (reference sequence). The CDR3 contains 14 residues. The CDR3 here is CASSQDRATDTQYF. The CDR3 DNA follows: TGTGCCAGTAGTCAGGACAGGGCCACAGATACGCAGTATTTT.

This sequence joins TRBV7-2 and TRBJ1-1, with D possibly matching TRBD1 (6 bases). The V end was cut by 4 bases, the J end by 4 bases, with 16 bases between. Germline CDR1 reads SGHTA; CDR2 reads FQGNSA. The CDR3 covers 15 residues. In nucleotides, the CDR3 is TGTGCCAGCAGCTCCCAGGGGAGGGTATCCACTGAAGCTTTCTTT. It translates to CASSSQGRVSTEAFF.

The DNA for the CDR3 is TGTGCCAGCAGCGGTTGGGACACAGACTCTGGAAACACCATATATTTT. Amino acids: CASSGWDTDSGNTIYF. V is TRBV7-9 and J is TRBJ1-3, with D possibly TRBD1 on 6 matching bases. The germline CDR1 and CDR2 sequences are SEHNR and FQNEAQ (reference sequence). The ends were cut back, 5 bases at V and 0 bases at J, with 14 bases in the middle. This CDR3 has 16 amino acids.

This clone was recorded a few times. This sequence joins TRBV27 and TRBJ1-5; TRBD1 agrees at 10 bases. V gave up 6 bases and J gave up 6 bases; unmatched junction bases: 2. CDR1 MNHEY and CDR2 SMNVEV come from the germline V gene (reference sequence). The CDR3 extends over 13 amino acids. In DNA form, the CDR3 reads TGTGCCAGCAGCCGACAGGGGGCTCAGCCCCAGCATTTT. This sequence encodes CASSRQGAQPQHF.

This clone has just one count. Here the CDR3 DNA reads TGCAGTGCTAGTCTCCCAGGGGCGGGAGATACGCAGTATTTT. Its protein is CSASLPGAGDTQYF. The V call is TRBV20-1, the J call TRBJ2-3, with D tentatively TRBD1 (6 bases). This CDR3 has 14 residues. Per the germline V gene, CDR1 is DFQATT and CDR2 is SNEGSKA (reference sequence). Trimming stripped 3 bases from V and 5 bases from J, with 15 bases between.

This clone came up a few times. This sequence joins TRBV19 and TRBJ1-2; D is uncertain. The V end was cut by 3 bases, the J end by 1 base, with 6 bases between. This CDR3 has 13 residues. Germline V gene data show CDR1 as LNHDA and CDR2 as SQIVND (reference sequence). The CDR3 nucleotides read TGTGCCAGTAGTATCCAGCGTAACTATGGCTACACCTTC. As protein: CASSIQRNYGYTF. The complete variable domain, with remaining parts taken from reference TRBV19 and TRBJ1-2, reads DGGITQSPKYLFRKEGQNVTLSCEQNLNHDAMYWYRQDPGQGLRLIYYSQIVNDFQKGDIAEGYSVSREKKESFPLTVTSAQKNPTAFYLCASSIQRNYGYTFGSGTRLTVV.

The rearrangement links TRBV28 to TRBJ1-2; D is undetermined. The V end lost 4 bases, the J end lost 7 bases, and 16 bases lay between the germline ends. The CDR3 runs 14 residues. The germline gives CDR1 MDHEN, CDR2 SYDVKM. Here the CDR3 DNA reads TGTGCCAGCAGTTCCCCCTCCCAAGCGGTTGGCTACACCTTC. This gives the protein CASSSPSQAVGYTF.

The chain carries TRBV27 and TRBJ2-5, with 7 positions matching TRBD1. CDR1 and CDR2 (germline): MNHEY, SMNVEV (reference sequence). This CDR3 region has 17 residues. After removal of 6 bases from V and 1 base from J, the junction contained 14 bases not matched to a gene. Here the CDR3 reads CASSRPRTGPFQETQYF. In nucleotides, the CDR3 is TGTGCCAGCAGCCGCCCAAGGACAGGCCCCTTCCAAGAGACCCAGTACTTC.

This clone was counted a single time. The chain links TRBV9 to TRBJ1-3, with D perhaps matching TRBD1 (6 bases). Germline V lookup: CDR1 SGDLS, CDR2 YYNGEE. The germline V and J ends were trimmed by 0 bases and 0 bases, with 10 bases remaining between them. The CDR3 totals 16 residues. The DNA of the CDR3 is TGTGCCAGCAGCGTAGGGGGACAAAGCTCTGGAAACACCATATATTTT. This gives the protein CASSVGGQSSGNTIYF.

The V and J genes are TRBV20-1 and TRBJ2-2, with 10 bases identical to TRBD2. V trimming: 3 bases; J trimming: 5 bases; junction bases outside the gene matches: 6. Per the germline V gene, CDR1 is DFQATT and CDR2 is SNEGSKA (reference sequence). The CDR3 is 15 amino acids. CDR3 bases: TGCAGTGCTAGTAGCGGGAGGTTAGGAACCGGGGAGCTGTTTTTT. It codes for CSASSGRLGTGELFF.

The count of this clone is one. This chain uses TRBV7-2 with TRBJ2-5, with 9 bases lining up with TRBD1. The CDR3 totals 15 residues. The germline V gene has CDR1 SGHTA and CDR2 FQGNSA. V shed 5 bases, J shed 0 bases, and the junction held 4 bases outside the gene matches. The CDR3 bases are TGTGCCAGCAGCCAAGGGACAGGGCACCAAGAGACCCAGTACTTC. Translating it yields CASSQGTGHQETQYF.

J is TRBJ1-6 and V is TRBV7-2; TRBD1 matches 7 bases. V trimming: 6 bases; J trimming: 6 bases; junction bases outside the gene matches: 2. The CDR3 sequence is 13 residues long. The germline V gene encodes CDR1 SGHTA and CDR2 FQGNSA. The CDR3 nucleotides are TGTGCCAGCAGAAACAGGGGTAATTCACCCCTCCACTTT. This codes for CASRNRGNSPLHF.

This rearrangement joins TRBV4-3 to TRBJ1-2; TRBD1 aligns across 9 bases. Unmatched junction bases numbered 9, after V lost 3 bases and J lost 4 bases. The CDR3 length is 16 residues. CDR1 is LGHNA and CDR2 is YSLEER in the germline V gene. The CDR3 bases are TGCGCCAGCAGCCAGGAAACGACAGGGGGTGTCTATGGCTACACCTTC. Translating gives CASSQETTGGVYGYTF.

The V gene is TRBV4-1, the J gene TRBJ2-1; 7 bases line up with TRBD2. From germline, CDR1 is MGHRA and CDR2 YSYEKL. Losses at the gene ends were 5 bases for V and 0 bases for J; bases not matched to a gene: 7. The CDR3 covers 16 residues. The CDR3 DNA reads as TGCGCCAGCAGCGCCCAAAGCGGGAACTCCTACAATGAGCAGTTCTTC. Translation: CASSAQSGNSYNEQFF.

J is TRBJ1-4 and V is TRBV9; D is uncertain. Germline V gene data show CDR1 as SGDLS and CDR2 as YYNGEE. V lost 4 bases, J lost 7 bases, and 14 bases lay in between. There are 14 residues in the CDR3. CDR3 nucleotides: TGTGCCAGCAGCCCCAGTCCTGATGGTGAAAAACTGTTTTTT. Its translation is CASSPSPDGEKLFF.

The J gene is TRBJ2-4, the V gene TRBV10-3; 7 nucleotides align to TRBD1. Germline V CDR1 and CDR2: ENHRY, SYGVKD. The CDR3 runs 13 residues. V gave up 3 bases and J gave up 6 bases; unmatched junction bases: 2. The CDR3 loop is CAISEAGGNIQYF. CDR3 DNA: TGTGCCATCAGTGAAGCAGGGGGAAACATTCAGTACTTC.

This rearrangement joins TRBV6-5 to TRBJ1-2; D remains unclear. The CDR3 spans 14 residues. Germline V gene sequence: CDR1 MNHEY, CDR2 SVGAGI. V was clipped by 0 bases and J by 8 bases, with 13 bases between them. CDR3 sequence (DNA): TGTGCCAGCAGTTACTCCGGGATAGACGGGGGCTACACCTTC. Translation: CASSYSGIDGGYTF.

This clone was seen a single time. This rearrangement joins TRBV25-1 to TRBJ1-5; 7 bases fit TRBD1. The CDR3 has 13 amino acids. V was pared by 5 bases and J by 5 bases, with 3 bases of the junction left unmatched. Germline CDR1 is MGHDK and CDR2 is SYGVNS. The CDR3 DNA reads TGTGCCAGCAGTTACAGGGGTGATCAGCCCCAGCATTTT. It specifies CASSYRGDQPQHF.

This chain connects TRBV2 to TRBJ2-7; 9 bases agree with TRBD1. From germline, CDR1 is SNHLY and CDR2 FYNNEI. J gave up 5 bases and V 4 bases, and 9 bases lay outside the gene matches. This CDR3 contains 15 residues. This CDR3 is CASSGLTGGQDEQYF. The CDR3 DNA reads as TGTGCCAGCAGTGGACTAACAGGGGGCCAGGACGAGCAGTACTTC.

V and J are TRBV27 and TRBJ2-4, with D possibly TRBD2 on 7 matching bases. V was pared by 3 bases and J by 0 bases, with 18 bases between. Germline CDR1 reads MNHEY; CDR2 reads SMNVEV (reference sequence). This CDR3 is 18 amino acids long. In DNA, the CDR3 is TGTGCCAGCAGTTTGAGGGGGGGAAGGCTACGAGCCAAAAACATTCAGTACTTC. This sequence encodes CASSLRGGRLRAKNIQYF.

J is TRBJ2-7 and V is TRBV5-5; the match to TRBD2 covers 10 bases. The CDR3 contains 16 residues. Germline V lookup: CDR1 SGHKS, CDR2 YYEKEE (reference sequence). Germline trimming cut 0 bases from V and 3 bases from J; bases unmatched to any gene: 6. The CDR3 protein is CASSLGLAGAGYEQYV. The CDR3 DNA reads as TGTGCCAGCAGCTTGGGGCTAGCGGGAGCCGGCTACGAGCAGTACGTC.

The V gene is TRBV7-2, the J gene TRBJ2-7, with TRBD1 matching over 9 bases. CDR3 length: 14 amino acids. Germline CDR1 SGHTA, CDR2 FQGNSA. J was trimmed by 4 bases and V by 5 bases; bases with no gene match: 6. This chain's CDR3 is CASSRGTGYYEQYF. The CDR3 DNA sequence: TGTGCCAGCAGCCGGGGGACAGGGTATTACGAGCAGTACTTC.

The chain is built from TRBV10-2 and TRBJ2-1; the D gene is possibly TRBD1 (5 bases). CDR1 is WSHSY and CDR2 is SAAADI in the germline V gene. This CDR3 is built from 12 residues. V gave up 4 bases and J gave up 7 bases, with 8 bases separating them. The CDR3: CASSGRGNEQFF. In nucleotides, the CDR3 is TGCGCCAGCAGTGGTAGGGGTAATGAGCAGTTCTTC.

The rearrangement links TRBV10-3 to TRBJ2-6, with 10 bases identical to TRBD2. After removal of 3 bases from V and 2 bases from J, the junction contained 10 bases not matched to a gene. CDR1 is ENHRY and CDR2 is SYGVKD in the germline V gene. The CDR3 runs to 19 residues. The CDR3 reads CAISDNPAGGPAGANVLTF. The DNA for the CDR3 is TGTGCCATCAGTGATAATCCAGCGGGGGGGCCGGCTGGGGCCAACGTCCTGACTTTC.

CDR3 loop: CASSQDMGQGNSPLHF. The CDR3 DNA is TGCGCCAGCAGCCAAGATATGGGACAGGGAAATTCACCCCTCCACTTT. The chain links TRBV4-3 to TRBJ1-6; 9 bases are a match to TRBD1. Germline V gene sequence: CDR1 LGHNA, CDR2 YSLEER. J gave up 7 bases and V 0 bases, and 4 bases lay outside the gene matches. This CDR3 is 16 amino acids long.

This clone appeared once. The chain couples TRBV28 to TRBJ2-3; 7 bases fit TRBD2. V dropped 1 base and J dropped 0; count of bases not matched to a gene: 10. The CDR3 length is 18 residues. CDR1 MDHEN and CDR2 SYDVKM come from the germline V gene. Here the CDR3 reads CASSLSGRGLASTDTQYF. Here the CDR3 DNA reads TGTGCCAGCAGTTTATCGGGGCGGGGGTTAGCTAGCACAGATACGCAGTATTTT.